This paragraph covers one TCR beta chain sequence. Its antigen is currently unknown. This entry is derived from a study of cytomegalovirus exposure and HLA in healthy donors. Germline V gene lookup returns CDR1 MGHDK and CDR2 SYGVNS. Trimming took off 3 bases at V and 1 base at J, with 9 bases between the two ends. The CDR3 runs 14 residues. Primers for the PCR totalled 60 Vbeta and 13 Jbeta. Assay used: immunoSEQ multiplex PCR; TCRdb lists only in-frame clones, some missing. The sample includes 150,000 to 200,000 clones, approximately 70% seen only once; the top ten take roughly 4.5%. Whole-study results and caveats: It was reported that TCR beta sequences correctly inferred the HLA-A and HLA-B alleles for most subjects.

The sequencing input was PBMCs. This chain links TRBV25-1 with TRBJ1-1; D is unresolved. The receptor was derived from a man aged 18 to 30 in good health and CMV-seropositive. In DNA form, the CDR3 reads TGTGCCAGCAGTGACTTAGTTACGAACACTGAAGCTTTCTTT. It yields the protein CASSDLVTNTEAFF.